The entry below describes one T cell receptor (beta chain). The source of the sample is a study of cytomegalovirus exposure and HLA in healthy donors. Study as a whole: Early released data comprised 80 million or so unique TCRs from HLA-typed donors.

60 Vbeta and 13 Jbeta primers were used in PCR. The table came from immunoSEQ multiplex PCR; TCRdb's copy has only in-frame clones and leaves some out. The sample yields about 82,000 clones, 70% to 80% seen once. V was cut by 0 bases and J by 1 base, with 9 bases left in between. Germline CDR1 and CDR2: SGHDT and YYEEEE. This CDR3 contains 15 residues. The receptor comes from a human donor in good health. The sequenced sample was PBMCs. V usage is TRBV5-6 and J usage is TRBJ2-3; D might be TRBD2 (6 bases). CDR3 bases: TGTGCCAGCAGCTTGGCGGGCGGGGGCACAGATACGCAGTATTTT. This encodes CASSLAGGGTDTQYF. The entire variable domain, with the rest obtained from reference TRBV5-6 and TRBJ2-3, is as follows: DAGVTQSPTHLIKTRGQQVTLRCSPKSGHDTVSWYQQALGQGPQFIFQYYEEEERQRGNFPDRFSGHQFPNYSSELNVNALLLGDSALYLCASSLAGGGTDTQYFGPGTRLTVL.